These 14 T cell receptor beta chains came from one sample sequenced in a study of blood T cells in healthy people across ages. For the second PCR, which ran for about 6 to 11 cycles, a sample-barcoded 5' primer and a J-beta primer mix were used. One entry per CDR3 protein results from TCRdb running MiXCR on the 5' RACE reads. The sample consists of about 1.5 million distinct CDR3 sequences, 42% of them appearing once. What was sequenced was blood. The receptors stem from a woman in her late teens or twenties in good health.

The V gene is TRBV6-5, the J gene TRBJ2-7; TRBD1 aligns across 9 bases. Germline CDR1 and CDR2: MNHEY and SVGAGI. The V gene end was trimmed by 4 bases and the J gene end by 3 bases; junction bases not matched to a gene: 4. The CDR3 length is 14 residues. CDR3 protein: CASSFTGGVYEQYF. In DNA form, the CDR3 reads TGTGCCAGCAGTTTCACAGGGGGCGTCTACGAGCAGTACTTC.

This chain joins TRBV2 and TRBJ1-2, with TRBD1 as a possible D gene (6 bases). The V and J ends lost 5 bases and 5 bases respectively, with 18 bases between them. CDR1 SNHLY and CDR2 FYNNEI come from the germline V gene. The CDR3 runs 15 residues. CDR3 DNA sequence: TGTGCCAGCAGTAAACAGGGACGGGGTAATTATGGCTACACCTTC. It is translated as CASSKQGRGNYGYTF.

With respect to this clonotype: A much larger clone is a single base away; this may be a read error. This rearrangement joins TRBV29-1 to TRBJ2-1, with TRBD2 matching over 8 bases. Trimming removed 3 bases from V and 13 bases from J; junction bases left unmatched: 14. The CDR3 is 14 residues long. Germline loops: CDR1 SQVTM, CDR2 ANQGSEA. In nucleotides, the CDR3 is TGCAGCGTTGATGCTAGCGGGCTACAAGAGACCCAGTTCTTC. Translation gives CSVDASGLQETQFF.

This clonotype is a singleton in its sample. The chain combines TRBV20-1 with TRBJ1-2; TRBD1 aligns across 7 bases. This CDR3 region has 14 residues. Germline V gene data show CDR1 as DFQATT and CDR2 as SNEGSKA (reference sequence). The V segment lost 4 bases and the J segment 3 bases; nucleotides outside the gene matches: 8. In DNA, the CDR3 is TGCAGTGCTAACGACAGGGAAGTGGACTATGGCTACACCTTC. This encodes CSANDREVDYGYTF.

This clonotype has a handful of counts. V gene TRBV12-3 or TRBV12-4 combines with J gene TRBJ2-7, with a tentative D call TRBD2 (5 bases). V lost 1 base to trimming and J lost 6 bases, with 10 bases between them. The CDR3 sequence is 13 residues long. The CDR3 sequence: CASSLELVSEQYF. The CDR3 bases are TGTGCCAGCAGTTTAGAACTAGTTTCCGAGCAGTACTTC.

Details on this clonotype: The germline gene is not matched at one end of the junction; a read error may be the cause. The chain joins TRBV7-9 to TRBJ1-1; the D is unclear. CDR3 length equals 11 residues. Germline values: CDR1 SEHNR, CDR2 FQNEAQ (reference sequence). CDR3 DNA: TGTGCCTGCAGCCCGGACGGTGAAGCTTTCTTT. The encoded protein is CACSPDGEAFF.

A few counts support this clonotype. The chain joins TRBV2 to TRBJ2-5; no firm D call. Per germline, CDR1 SNHLY and CDR2 FYNNEI. The CDR3 is 14 amino acids. V was shortened by 3 bases and J by 1 base, with 9 bases between the two germline ends. Here the CDR3 DNA reads TGTGCCAGCAGTGACCCAGAAACCCAAGAGACCCAGTACTTC. Encoded protein: CASSDPETQETQYF.

The CDR3 bases are TGCAGTGCTAGGAGAGTCGCATTCTACGAGCAGTACTTC. As protein: CSARRVAFYEQYF. The V gene is TRBV20-1, the J gene TRBJ2-7; D uncertain. This CDR3 region has 13 residues. Trimming removed 3 bases at V and 3 bases at J, with 12 bases between. CDR1 is DFQATT and CDR2 is SNEGSKA in the germline V gene (reference sequence).

V and J are TRBV12-3 or TRBV12-4 and TRBJ1-4, with 7 bases that match TRBD1. The J segment lost 8 bases and the V segment lost 5 bases, leaving 11 bases of the junction unmatched. The CDR3 loop spans 15 amino acids. The CDR3 reads CASSTRQGGVEKLFF. CDR3 nucleotide sequence: TGTGCCAGCAGTACTCGACAGGGTGGAGTGGAAAAACTGTTTTTT.

Comments on this clonotype: A read error may account for a junction end that differs from germline. The chain couples TRBV6-5 to TRBJ2-7; D gene unclear. The CDR3 runs 13 residues. CDR1 and CDR2 from the germline V gene are MNHEY and SVGAGI. The DNA for the CDR3 is TGTGCCAGCAGTGACTCGCCGCCCTACGAGCAGTACTTC. This translates into CASSDSPPYEQYF.

This clonotype was counted at least ten times. J is TRBJ2-1 and V is TRBV20-1, with TRBD2 identical over 11 bases. Per germline, CDR1 DFQATT and CDR2 SNEGSKA (reference sequence). The CDR3 length is 14 residues. J was trimmed by 5 bases and V by 6 bases; bases with no gene match: 6. The CDR3 DNA follows: TGCAGTGCCACCTATAGCGGGAGGGACAATGAGCAGTTCTTC. As protein: CSATYSGRDNEQFF.

This CDR3 is CSARDGGQGSGDTQYF. The CDR3 DNA reads as TGCAGTGCTAGAGATGGAGGGCAGGGAAGCGGGGATACGCAGTATTTT. The gene calls are TRBV20-1 and TRBJ2-3; TRBD2 might be the D (6 bases). Germline CDR1 is DFQATT and CDR2 is SNEGSKA (reference sequence). V was trimmed by 0 bases and J by 6 bases, leaving 19 bases between them. The CDR3 runs to 16 residues.

V and J are TRBV5-6 and TRBJ2-5, with D possibly TRBD1 on 5 matching bases. The J call is in doubt because the DNA end fits TRBJ2-1 better. The CDR3 covers 15 residues. Germline V CDR1 and CDR2: SGHDT, YYEEEE. The CDR3 reads CASRDETGAQETQFF. CDR3 coding DNA: TGTGCCAGCAGAGACGAAACAGGTGCCCAAGAGACCCAGTTCTTC.

In regard to this clonotype: At one end the junction does not follow the germline gene, possibly because of a read error. The V gene is TRBV7-2, the J gene TRBJ2-1; the match to TRBD2 covers 7 bases. The CDR3 contains 15 residues. Germline values: CDR1 SGHTA, CDR2 FQGNSA. DNA for the CDR3: TGTGTCAGCAGCCCCAGCGGGGTCTCCTACAATGAGCAGTTCTTC. This encodes CVSSPSGVSYNEQFF.